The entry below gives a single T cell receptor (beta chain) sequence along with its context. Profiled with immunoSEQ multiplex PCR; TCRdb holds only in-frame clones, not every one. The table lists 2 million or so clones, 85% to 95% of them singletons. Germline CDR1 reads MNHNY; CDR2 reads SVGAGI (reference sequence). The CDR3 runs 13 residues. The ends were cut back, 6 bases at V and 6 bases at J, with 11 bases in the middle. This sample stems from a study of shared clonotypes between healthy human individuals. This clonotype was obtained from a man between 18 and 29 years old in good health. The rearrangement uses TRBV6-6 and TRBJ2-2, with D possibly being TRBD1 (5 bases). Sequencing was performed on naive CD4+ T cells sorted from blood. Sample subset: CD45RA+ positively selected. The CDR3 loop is CASRPTESGELFF. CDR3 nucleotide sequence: TGTGCCAGCAGACCGACAGAGTCCGGGGAGCTGTTTTTT.